What follows are 8 T cell receptor beta chains derived from one specimen sequenced in a study of blood T cell repertoires in COVID-19. Sequencing used immunoSEQ multiplex PCR; TCRdb keeps in-frame clones, though not all of them. This table holds 97,000 or so clones, approximately 84% found once. Sequencing used peripheral blood. All receptors derive from a human donor in a cohort sampled during active COVID-19.

The rearrangement uses TRBV5-6 and TRBJ1-1, with D perhaps TRBD1 (6 bases). Looked up from germline, CDR1 is SGHDT and CDR2 is YYEEEE. Trimming removed 0 bases at V and 1 base at J, with 16 bases between. This CDR3 comprises 17 residues. This CDR3 is CASSLVGGPSSNTEAFF. The CDR3 nucleotides are TGTGCCAGCAGCTTGGTTGGGGGCCCCTCGTCGAACACTGAAGCTTTCTTT.

This clone occurred a few times. V usage is TRBV7-9 and J usage is TRBJ1-5, with a tentative D call TRBD1 (5 bases). Germline CDR1 SEHNR, CDR2 FQNEAQ (reference sequence). The V end was cut by 0 bases, the J end by 2 bases, with 8 bases between. The CDR3 covers 15 residues. The CDR3 protein is CASSLAGGRNQPQHF. CDR3 nucleotide sequence: TGTGCCAGCAGCTTAGCCGGGGGTCGCAATCAGCCCCAGCATTTT.

The chain is built from TRBV6-4 and TRBJ2-3; no definite D call. Germline CDR1 is MRHNA and CDR2 is SNTAGT. V was shortened by 6 bases and J by 1 base, with 8 bases between the two germline ends. The CDR3 loop spans 13 amino acids. The CDR3 nucleotides are TGTGCCAGCAGCCCGACTGGCACAGATACGCAGTATTTT. Translated, it gives CASSPTGTDTQYF.

The rearrangement joins TRBV5-8 to TRBJ1-1; a possible D gene is TRBD1 (5 bases). Germline V gene data show CDR1 as SGHTS and CDR2 as YDEGEE. The CDR3 has 15 residues. Trimming shortened V by 0 bases and J by 2 bases, and 11 bases separated the two germline ends. CDR3 residues: CASSLGRGFNTEAFF. CDR3 DNA sequence: TGTGCCAGCAGCTTGGGGAGGGGCTTCAACACTGAAGCTTTCTTT.

A note on this clone: This sample also contains other DNA sequences that code for the same CDR3. The rearrangement links TRBV6-2 or TRBV6-3 to TRBJ2-1; TRBD2 agrees at 9 bases. Germline assignment: CDR1 MNHEY and CDR2 SVGEGT. Germline trimming cut 4 bases from V and 2 bases from J; bases unmatched to any gene: 6. The CDR3 is 16 amino acids. In DNA form, the CDR3 reads TGTGCCAGCAGTTCTCCGTTAGCGGGGGCCTACAATGAGCAGTTCTTC. It codes for CASSSPLAGAYNEQFF.

The chain couples TRBV6-2 or TRBV6-3 to TRBJ1-5; the D gene is possibly TRBD1 (5 bases). The germline V gene has CDR1 MNHEY and CDR2 SVGEGT. The CDR3 runs 15 residues. V was shortened by 4 bases and J by 1 base, with 11 bases between the two germline ends. CDR3 coding DNA: TGTGCCAGCAGTTCTAACAGGTGGAGCAATCAGCCCCAGCATTTT. It translates to CASSSNRWSNQPQHF.

This clone was seen a single time. This rearrangement joins TRBV18 to TRBJ1-6; TRBD1 matches at 9 bases. This CDR3 contains 19 residues. Germline V CDR1 and CDR2: KGHSH, LQKENI. V shed 4 bases, J shed 0 bases, and the junction held 10 bases outside the gene matches. CDR3 loop: CASSLRPGQGLSYNSPLHF. The CDR3 DNA reads as TGTGCCAGCTCACTGCGCCCGGGACAGGGACTCTCCTATAATTCACCCCTCCACTTT.

The rearrangement uses TRBV6-1 and TRBJ2-2, with 8 bases identical to TRBD2. J lost 4 bases, V lost 4 bases, and 8 bases had no gene match. The length of the CDR3 is 16 residues. The germline V gene encodes CDR1 MNHNS and CDR2 SASEGT. This chain's CDR3 is CASSGSWTSPTGELFF. The CDR3 DNA sequence: TGTGCCAGCAGTGGGTCCTGGACTAGCCCCACCGGGGAGCTGTTTTTT.